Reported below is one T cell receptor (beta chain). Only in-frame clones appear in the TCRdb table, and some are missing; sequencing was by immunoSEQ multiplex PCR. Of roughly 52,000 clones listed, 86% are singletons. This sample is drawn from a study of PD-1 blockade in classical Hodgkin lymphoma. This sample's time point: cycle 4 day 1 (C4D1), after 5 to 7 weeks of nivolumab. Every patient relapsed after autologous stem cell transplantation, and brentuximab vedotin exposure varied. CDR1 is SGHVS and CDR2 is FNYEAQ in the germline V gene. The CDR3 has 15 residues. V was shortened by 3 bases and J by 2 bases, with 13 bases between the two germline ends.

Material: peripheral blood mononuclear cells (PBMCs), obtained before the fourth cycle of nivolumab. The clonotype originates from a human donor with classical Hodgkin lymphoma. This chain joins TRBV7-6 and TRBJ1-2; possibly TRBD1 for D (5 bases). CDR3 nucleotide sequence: TGTGCCAGCAGCTTTTCTAAGGGACGGAACTATGGCTACACCTTC. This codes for CASSFSKGRNYGYTF.